This TCR beta chain was recovered during a study of CD8 T cells in Susac syndrome. Germline CDR1 reads MNHEY; CDR2 reads SVGAGI. The germline V and J ends were trimmed by 2 bases and 10 bases, with 9 bases remaining between them. The CDR3 is 13 amino acids. Random-hexamer reverse transcription was applied to about 0.5 to 1 ug RNA. TCR beta CDR3 was amplified by immunoSEQ covering 54 Vbeta and 13 Jbeta. MiXCR, applied by TCRdb to the immunoSEQ multiplex PCR reads, yields one record per CDR3 protein. This sample has around 79,000 distinct CDR3 sequences, with approximately 95% found just once. TCR beta sequences were obtained from blood CD8+ and CD4+ T cells. The CD8+ and CD4+ T cells were isolated magnetically using a negative isolation approach, whereas the TEMRA cells were enriched by FACS.

Material for sequencing was CD8+ T cells from PBMCs. The chain employs TRBV6-5 and TRBJ1-6; possibly TRBD1 for D (5 bases). This clonotype originated in a human donor with multiple sclerosis. CDR3 sequence reads: CASSYGGESPLHF. CDR3 DNA: TGTGCCAGCAGTTACGGGGGAGAGTCACCCCTCCACTTT.